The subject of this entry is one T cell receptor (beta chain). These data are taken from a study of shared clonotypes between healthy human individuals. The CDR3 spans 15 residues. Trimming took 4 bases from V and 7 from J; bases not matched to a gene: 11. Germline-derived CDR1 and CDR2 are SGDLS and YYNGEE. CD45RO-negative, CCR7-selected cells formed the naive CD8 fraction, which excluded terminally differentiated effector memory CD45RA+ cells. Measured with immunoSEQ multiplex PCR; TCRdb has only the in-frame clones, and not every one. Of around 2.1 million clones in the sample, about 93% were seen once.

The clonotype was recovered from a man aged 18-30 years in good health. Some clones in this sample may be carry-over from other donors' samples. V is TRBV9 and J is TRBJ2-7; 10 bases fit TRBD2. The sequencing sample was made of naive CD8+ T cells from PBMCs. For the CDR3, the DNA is TGTGCCAGCAGCCGGGCGGGAGCGGGAGGGGAAGAGCAGTACTTC. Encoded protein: CASSRAGAGGEEQYF.